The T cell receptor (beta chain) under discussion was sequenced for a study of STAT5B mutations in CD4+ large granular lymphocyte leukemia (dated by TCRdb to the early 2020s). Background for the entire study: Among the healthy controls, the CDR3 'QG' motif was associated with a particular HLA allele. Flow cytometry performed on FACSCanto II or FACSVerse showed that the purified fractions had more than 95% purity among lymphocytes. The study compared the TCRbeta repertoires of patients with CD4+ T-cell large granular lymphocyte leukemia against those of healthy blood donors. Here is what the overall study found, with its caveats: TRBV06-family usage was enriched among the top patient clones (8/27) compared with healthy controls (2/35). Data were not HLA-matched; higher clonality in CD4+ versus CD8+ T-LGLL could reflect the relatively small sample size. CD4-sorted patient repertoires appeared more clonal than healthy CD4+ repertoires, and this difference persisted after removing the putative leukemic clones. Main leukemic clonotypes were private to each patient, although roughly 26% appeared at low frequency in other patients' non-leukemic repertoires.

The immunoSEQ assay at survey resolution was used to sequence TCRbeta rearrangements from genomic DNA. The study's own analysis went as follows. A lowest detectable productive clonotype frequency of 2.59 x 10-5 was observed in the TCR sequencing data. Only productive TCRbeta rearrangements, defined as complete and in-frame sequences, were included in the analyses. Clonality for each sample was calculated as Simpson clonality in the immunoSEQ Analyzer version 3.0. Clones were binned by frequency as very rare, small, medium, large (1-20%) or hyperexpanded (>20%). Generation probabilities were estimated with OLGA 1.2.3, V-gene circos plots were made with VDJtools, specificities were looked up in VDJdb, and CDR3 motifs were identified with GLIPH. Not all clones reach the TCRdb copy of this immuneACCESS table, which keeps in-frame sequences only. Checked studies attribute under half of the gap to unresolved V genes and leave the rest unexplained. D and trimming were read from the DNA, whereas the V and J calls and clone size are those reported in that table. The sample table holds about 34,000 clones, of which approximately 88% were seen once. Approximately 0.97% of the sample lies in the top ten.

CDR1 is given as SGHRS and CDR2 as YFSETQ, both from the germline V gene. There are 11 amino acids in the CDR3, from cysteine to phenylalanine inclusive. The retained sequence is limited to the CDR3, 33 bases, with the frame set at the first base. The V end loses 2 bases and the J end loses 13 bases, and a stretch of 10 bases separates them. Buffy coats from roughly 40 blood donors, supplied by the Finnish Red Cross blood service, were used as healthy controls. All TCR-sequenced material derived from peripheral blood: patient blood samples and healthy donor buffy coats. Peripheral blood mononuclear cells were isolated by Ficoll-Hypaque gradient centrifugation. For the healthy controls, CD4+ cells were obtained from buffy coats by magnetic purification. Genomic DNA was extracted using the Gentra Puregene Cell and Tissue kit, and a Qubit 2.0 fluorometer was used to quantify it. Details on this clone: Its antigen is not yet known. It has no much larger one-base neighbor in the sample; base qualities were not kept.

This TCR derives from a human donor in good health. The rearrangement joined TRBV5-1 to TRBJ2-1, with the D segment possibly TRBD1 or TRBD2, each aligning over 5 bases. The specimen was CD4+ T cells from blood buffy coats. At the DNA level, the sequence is TGCGCCAGCAGCTTTGGGACGGGACAGTTCTTC. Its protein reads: CASSFGTGQFF.